The present T cell receptor (beta chain) was sequenced within a study of technical replicates of blood from a few donors. Per the germline V gene, CDR1 is MDHEN and CDR2 is SYDVKM. The V gene end was trimmed by 7 bases and the J gene end by 5 bases; junction bases not matched to a gene: 7. This CDR3 has 15 residues. This clone was counted a single time. Repertoires were generated with immunoSEQ multiplex PCR, while TCRdb's copy carries only in-frame clones and drops some. The table lists some 67,000 clones, 95% to 98% of them singletons. Sequences were obtained from T cells isolated from PBMCs. This sequence originates from a human donor in good health. The chain recombines TRBV28 with TRBJ2-1, with 11 bases lining up with TRBD1. The CDR3 spells CASTLGQGVNNEQFF. DNA for the CDR3: TGTGCCAGCACCCTGGGACAGGGGGTCAACAATGAGCAGTTCTTC.